Here is one TCR beta chain with its context. Its antigen is unidentified. The data were obtained in a study of shared clonotypes between healthy human individuals. Background on the study: Each donor's CD4 naive and CD4 memory cells filled three plates apiece, CD8 naive two, and CD8 memory one. Study observations and caveats: The study's rarefaction showed incomplete sorted-subset sequencing despite large depth.

Trimming took off 5 bases at V and 4 bases at J, with 11 bases between the two ends. The CDR3 covers 13 residues. In germline, CDR1 is MNHEY, CDR2 SMNVEV (reference sequence). Profiling relied on immunoSEQ multiplex PCR, and the TCRdb table lists in-frame clones only, not all of them. The profile shows approximately 840,000 clones, 96% of them singletons. Positively selected for CCR7, the CD45RO-negative cells used as naive CD8 cells excluded terminally differentiated effector memory CD45RA+ cells. Participating donors were healthy, HIV-negative adults free of recent acute infections or vaccinations. All of the donors resided in Nashville, Tennessee, and each was a Caucasian adult.

The receptor was derived from a man aged 30 to 45 in good health. This chain joins TRBV27 and TRBJ1-1; D is undetermined. Input material: naive CD8+ T cells sorted from blood. CDR3 sequence: CASSRARFTEAFF. The CDR3 DNA is TGTGCCAGCAGTAGGGCGCGCTTCACTGAAGCTTTCTTT.